This note documents a single T cell receptor (beta chain) sequence. The J segment lost 4 bases and the V segment lost 2 bases, leaving 1 base of the junction unmatched. Germline lookup yields CDR1 SGHDN and CDR2 FVKESK. This CDR3 is 14 amino acids long. This specimen comes from a study of cytomegalovirus exposure and HLA in healthy donors. Vbeta (60) and Jbeta (13) primers were used in the PCR. Repertoires were generated with immunoSEQ multiplex PCR, while TCRdb's copy carries only in-frame clones and drops some. The data show about 160,000 clones, under 90% seen once. There were likely unrecorded immune exposures, though donors were nominally healthy when sampled.

This clonotype originated in a man in his late teens or twenties in good health and CMV-seronegative. Specimen: PBMCs. J is TRBJ2-3 and V is TRBV14; 9 bases are shared with TRBD1. The CDR3, as DNA: TGTGCCAGCAGCCAAACAGGGGGCGCAGATACGCAGTATTTT. This gives the protein CASSQTGGADTQYF.